Following are 21 T cell receptor beta chains from one sample sequenced in a study of blood T cell repertoires in COVID-19. Here immunoSEQ multiplex PCR was the method, and the copy in TCRdb shows in-frame clones only, minus some. The sample yields about 330,000 clones, roughly 86% seen once. The sample comprised PBMCs or T cells enriched from blood (not recorded which). The receptor set was obtained from a woman aged 30 to 39 who had recovered from COVID-19.

J is TRBJ2-3 and V is TRBV19; the match to TRBD1 covers 8 bases. This CDR3 region has 15 residues. Germline values: CDR1 LNHDA, CDR2 SQIVND (reference sequence). The V segment lost 6 bases and the J segment 4 bases; nucleotides outside the gene matches: 9. The CDR3 nucleotides are TGTGCCAGTAGCCTGACAGGGGCGAGGTCAGATACGCAGTATTTT. This codes for CASSLTGARSDTQYF.

In its sample, this clone was seen once. V gene TRBV11-3 combines with J gene TRBJ2-7; TRBD1 aligns across 11 bases. The CDR3 sequence is 14 residues long. V shed 5 bases, J shed 4 bases, and the junction held 4 bases outside the gene matches. From germline, CDR1 is SGHNT and CDR2 YENEEA. CDR3 residues: CASSPGTGGYEQYF. The CDR3 coding sequence is TGTGCCAGCAGCCCCGGGACAGGGGGTTACGAGCAGTACTTC. The full variable domain, in which reference TRBV11-3 and TRBJ2-7 provide the parts outside the CDR3, is EAGVVQSPRYKIIEKKQPVAFWCNPISGHNTLYWYLQNLGQGPELLIRYENEEAVDDSQLPKDRFSAERLKGVDSTLKIQPAELGDSAVYLCASSPGTGGYEQYFGPGTRLTVT.

This clone was observed a handful of times. The rearrangement links TRBV9 to TRBJ1-1; no clear D gene. This CDR3 is built from 13 residues. Trimming took off 4 bases at V and 5 bases at J, with 12 bases between the two ends. From germline, CDR1 is SGDLS and CDR2 YYNGEE. Written as DNA, the CDR3 is TGTGCCAGCAGCCAGCAGAGGGAAACTGAAGCTTTCTTT. Its protein product is CASSQQRETEAFF.

Comments on this clone: A read error may produce the germline difference seen at one junction end. The chain joins TRBV5-5 to TRBJ2-1, with a tentative D call TRBD1 (6 bases). CDR3 length: 15 amino acids. Per germline, CDR1 SGHKS and CDR2 YYEKEE (reference sequence). The CDR3 reads CASTLYRVDYGEQFF. The CDR3 DNA is TGTGCCAGCACCTTGTACAGGGTAGACTACGGTGAGCAGTTCTTC. Complete variable domain (other parts from reference TRBV5-5 and TRBJ2-1): DAGVTQSPTHLIKTRGQQVTLRCSPISGHKSVSWYQQVLGQGPQFIFQYYEKEERGRGNFPDRFSARQFPNYSSELNVNALLLGDSALYLCASTLYRVDYGEQFFGPGTRLTVL.

The V gene is TRBV11-2, the J gene TRBJ2-7; D may be TRBD1 (6 bases). This CDR3 spans 15 amino acids. Germline CDR1 and CDR2: SGHAT and FQNNGV. V was pared by 1 base and J by 3 bases, with 13 bases between. CDR3 protein: CASSLGPGVDYEQYF. The CDR3 nucleotides are TGTGCCAGCAGCTTAGGCCCAGGGGTTGACTACGAGCAGTACTTC.

The count of this clone is one. The chain joins TRBV6-5 to TRBJ1-6; the match to TRBD1 covers 7 bases. The CDR3 has 15 residues. The germline V gene has CDR1 MNHEY and CDR2 SVGAGI. Trimming removed 2 bases from V and 7 bases from J; junction bases left unmatched: 5. CDR3 amino acids: CASSYAGQQNSPLHF. The DNA for the CDR3 is TGTGCCAGCAGTTACGCGGGACAGCAAAATTCACCCCTCCACTTT.

This chain links TRBV19 with TRBJ2-1, with a tentative D call TRBD1 (5 bases). Trimming shortened V by 4 bases and J by 9 bases, and 13 bases separated the two germline ends. Germline V lookup: CDR1 LNHDA, CDR2 SQIVND (reference sequence). This CDR3 has 13 amino acids. CDR3 coding DNA: TGTGCCAGTAGTAACGCCAGGGATGGTGAGCAGTTCTTC. Its translation: CASSNARDGEQFF.

The J gene is TRBJ2-7, the V gene TRBV27, with TRBD1 as a possible D gene (6 bases). The V and J ends lost 0 bases and 11 bases respectively, with 11 bases between them. Germline V gene data show CDR1 as MNHEY and CDR2 as SMNVEV (reference sequence). The CDR3 is 12 residues long. The CDR3 here is CASSLSGHLKYF. Written as DNA, the CDR3 is TGTGCCAGCAGTTTATCGGGACACCTCAAGTACTTC.

The rearrangement joins TRBV14 to TRBJ1-2; no clear D. Trimming shortened V by 1 base and J by 11 bases, and 8 bases separated the two germline ends. Germline CDR1 and CDR2: SGHDN and FVKESK. CDR3 size: 11 residues. CDR3 coding DNA: TGTGCCAGCAGCCAAGGGTGGGCATACACCTTC. This translates into CASSQGWAYTF.

The rearrangement joins TRBV5-4 to TRBJ2-7; D may be TRBD2 (5 bases). CDR3 length equals 16 residues. Trimming left V 0 bases short and J 0 bases short, with 13 bases between. The V gene's germline CDR1 is SGHNT and CDR2 YYREEE (reference sequence). CDR3 coding DNA: TGTGCCAGCAGCTTGGAGTCCTCAGGACTCTCCTACGAGCAGTACTTC. Protein sequence: CASSLESSGLSYEQYF.

The sample holds one count of this clone. The V call is TRBV5-1, the J call TRBJ1-5, with a tentative D call TRBD1 (6 bases). The CDR3 sequence is 14 residues long. CDR1 SGHRS and CDR2 YFSETQ come from the germline V gene. Deletions cut 4 bases from V and 5 bases from J, with 13 bases between. The CDR3 protein is CASSLGGLDQPQHF. The CDR3 DNA is TGCGCCAGCAGCCTAGGGGGATTAGATCAGCCCCAGCATTTT.

The V call is TRBV7-8, the J call TRBJ2-3; tentatively, D is TRBD1 (5 bases). V was cut by 3 bases and J by 1 base, with 11 bases left in between. Germline CDR1 is SGHVS and CDR2 is FQNEAQ. The CDR3 covers 15 residues. The CDR3 region has the DNA TGTGCCAGCAGCTTTTTAAGGGGTCGCACAGATACGCAGTATTTT. It specifies CASSFLRGRTDTQYF.

The rearrangement uses TRBV19 and TRBJ1-5; tentative D call: TRBD1 (6 bases). The CDR3 is 17 residues long. The V end lost 3 bases, the J end lost 2 bases, and 17 bases lay between the germline ends. Germline CDR1 reads LNHDA; CDR2 reads SQIVND (reference sequence). The CDR3, as DNA: TGTGCCAGTAGTATCGGACGGCTAGCAGGGGGCAATCAGCCCCAGCATTTT. It encodes CASSIGRLAGGNQPQHF.

The table lists this clone with a few counts. V is TRBV2 and J is TRBJ2-1; D is uncertain. The germline gives CDR1 SNHLY, CDR2 FYNNEI. V was pared by 10 bases and J by 0 bases, with 13 bases between. This CDR3 has 14 residues. CDR3 nucleotide sequence: TGTGCCACCCCCCGACACAGCTCCTACAATGAGCAGTTCTTC. It translates to CATPRHSSYNEQFF. The complete variable domain, with remaining parts taken from reference TRBV2 and TRBJ2-1, reads EPEVTQTPSHQVTQMGQEVILRCVPISNHLYFYWYRQILGQKVEFLVSFYNNEISEKSEIFDDQFSVERPDGSNFTLKIRSTKLEDSAMYFCATPRHSSYNEQFFGPGTRLTVL.

The rearrangement uses TRBV29-1 and TRBJ2-1; D is perhaps TRBD2 (7 bases). CDR1 and CDR2 from the germline V gene are SQVTM and ANQGSEA. V dropped 7 bases and J dropped 6 bases, with 10 bases sitting between them. CDR3 size: 11 residues. CDR3 in DNA: TGCAGCGAAGGGGGGGGCAATGAGCAGTTCTTC. It yields the protein CSEGGGNEQFF.

Comment on this clone: At one boundary the junction diverges from the germline segment, which might be a read error. This sequence joins TRBV6-5 and TRBJ1-1; no clear D gene. The length of the CDR3 is 13 residues. CDR1 is MNHEY and CDR2 is SVGAGI in the germline V gene. Written as DNA, the CDR3 is TGTGCCAGCCCGGGGAGGAGGAACGCTGAAGCTTTCTTT. The encoded protein is CASPGRRNAEAFF.

This clone was counted a single time. The CDR3 sequence is CASSQTGNIQYF. The CDR3 DNA follows: TGTGCCAGCAGCCAGACAGGGAACATTCAGTACTTC. V and J are TRBV12-3 or TRBV12-4 and TRBJ2-4; 7 bases match TRBD1. The CDR3 is 12 amino acids. Unmatched junction bases numbered 3, after V lost 6 bases and J lost 7 bases.

This sequence joins TRBV29-1 and TRBJ1-4; 7 bases match TRBD1. V dropped 4 bases and J dropped 0; count of bases not matched to a gene: 2. The CDR3 spans 14 residues. Germline V CDR1 and CDR2: SQVTM, ANQGSEA. The CDR3 here is CSVAGTATNEKLFF. Written as DNA, the CDR3 is TGCAGCGTTGCCGGGACAGCAACTAATGAAAAACTGTTTTTT. The full variable domain, with the rest looked up from reference TRBV29-1 and TRBJ1-4, is SAVISQKPSRDICQRGTSLTIQCQVDSQVTMMFWYRQQPGQSLTLIATANQGSEATYESGFVIDKFPISRPNLTFSTLTVSNMSPEDSSIYLCSVAGTATNEKLFFGSGTQLSVL.

The genes are TRBV28 and TRBJ2-1; TRBD1 might be the D (6 bases). V was shortened by 4 bases and J by 9 bases, with 28 bases between the two germline ends. This CDR3 spans 18 amino acids. CDR1 is MDHEN and CDR2 is SYDVKM in the germline V gene. The CDR3 sequence: CASSSSTYRDRYLSEQFF. CDR3 sequence (DNA): TGTGCCAGCAGTTCGTCCACTTACAGGGACCGGTACCTTAGTGAGCAGTTCTTC. Together with reference TRBV28 and TRBJ2-1, the CDR3 gives the full variable domain: DVKVTQSSRYLVKRTGEKVFLECVQDMDHENMFWYRQDPGLGLRLIYFSYDVKMKEKGDIPEGYSVSREKKERFSLILESASTNQTSMYLCASSSSTYRDRYLSEQFFGPGTRLTVL.

This chain joins TRBV7-8 and TRBJ1-1; D is perhaps TRBD1 (5 bases). Germline CDR1 and CDR2: SGHVS and FQNEAQ. The length of the CDR3 is 15 residues. The V and J ends lost 3 bases and 1 base respectively, with 12 bases between them. CDR3: CASSFSGQGNTEAFF. The DNA of the CDR3 is TGTGCCAGCAGCTTTAGCGGCCAGGGGAACACTGAAGCTTTCTTT.

The V gene is TRBV6-5, the J gene TRBJ1-2, with D possibly being TRBD1 (5 bases). CDR1 is MNHEY and CDR2 is SVGAGI in the germline V gene. There are 12 residues in the CDR3. With 6 bases removed from V and 6 bases from J, the gap between germline ends came to 11 bases. The CDR3 sequence is CASRWQGNGYTF. In nucleotides, the CDR3 is TGTGCCAGCAGGTGGCAGGGTAATGGCTACACCTTC.